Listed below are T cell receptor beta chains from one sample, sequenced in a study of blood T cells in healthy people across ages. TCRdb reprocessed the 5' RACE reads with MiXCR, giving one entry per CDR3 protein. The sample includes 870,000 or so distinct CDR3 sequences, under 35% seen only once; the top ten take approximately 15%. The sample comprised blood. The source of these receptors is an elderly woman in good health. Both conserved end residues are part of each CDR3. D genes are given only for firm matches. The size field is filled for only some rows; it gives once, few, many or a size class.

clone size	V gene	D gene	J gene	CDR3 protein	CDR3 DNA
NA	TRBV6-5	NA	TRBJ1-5	CASSYGGQGNQPQHF	TGTGCCAGCAGTTACGGGGGCCAGGGCAATCAGCCCCAGCATTTT
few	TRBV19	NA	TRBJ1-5	CAGGWGTSNQPQHF	TGTGCCGGGGGTTGGGGCACGAGCAATCAGCCCCAGCATTTT
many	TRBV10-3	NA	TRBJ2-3	CAISETGTISTDTQYF	TGTGCCATCAGTGAGACAGGGACTATTAGCACAGATACGCAGTATTTT
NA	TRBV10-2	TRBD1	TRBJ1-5	CASSEGTGAGISNQPQHF	TGCGCCAGCAGTGAAGGGACAGGGGCCGGCATAAGCAATCAGCCCCAGCATTTT
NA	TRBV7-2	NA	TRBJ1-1	CASSLYSTEAFF	TGTGCCAGCAGCTTATATAGCACTGAAGCTTTCTTT
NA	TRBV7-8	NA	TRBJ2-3	CASSLVPRRVDTQYF	TGTGCCAGCAGCTTAGTTCCGCGAAGAGTCGATACGCAGTATTTT
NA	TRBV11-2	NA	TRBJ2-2	CASSLTRAGELFF	TGTGCCAGCAGTTTGACTAGAGCGGGGGAGCTGTTTTTT
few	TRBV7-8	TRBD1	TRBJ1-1	CASSTNRGNTEAFF	TGTGCCAGCAGTACTAACAGGGGAAACACTGAAGCTTTCTTT
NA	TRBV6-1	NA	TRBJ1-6	CASSEINTPLHF	TGTGCCAGCAGTGAAATAAATACGCCCCTCCACTTT
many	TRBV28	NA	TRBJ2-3	CASSLRAGKADTQYF	TGTGCCAGCAGTTTAAGGGCAGGAAAGGCAGATACGCAGTATTTT
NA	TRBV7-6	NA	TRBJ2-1	CASSFGSNEQFF	TGTGCCAGCAGTTTCGGGAGCAATGAGCAGTTCTTC
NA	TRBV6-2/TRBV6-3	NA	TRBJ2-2	CASNPTGLTGELFF	TGTGCCAGCAATCCTACAGGGTTGACCGGGGAGCTGTTTTTT
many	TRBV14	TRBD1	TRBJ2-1	CASSQAGQGSEQFF	TGTGCCAGCAGCCAAGCTGGACAGGGTAGTGAGCAGTTCTTC
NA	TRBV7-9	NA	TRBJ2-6	CASSLAGGLVSGANVLTF	TGTGCCAGCAGCTTAGCTGGGGGGCTGGTCTCTGGGGCCAACGTCCTGACTTTC
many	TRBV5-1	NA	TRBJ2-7	CASSLDFPSYEQYF	TGCGCCAGCAGCTTGGATTTCCCATCCTACGAGCAGTACTTC
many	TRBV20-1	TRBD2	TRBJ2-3	CSARGASGGKADTQYF	TGCAGTGCTAGAGGAGCGAGCGGGGGGAAGGCAGATACGCAGTATTTT
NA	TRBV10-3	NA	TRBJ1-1	CAISESAGGGRAEAFF	TGTGCCATCAGTGAGTCGGCGGGGGGAGGGCGCGCTGAAGCTTTCTTT
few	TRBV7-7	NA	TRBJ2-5	CASSLAENQETQYF	TGTGCCAGCAGCTTAGCAGAAAACCAAGAGACCCAGTACTTC
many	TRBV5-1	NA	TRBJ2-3	CASSLIATARTDTQYF	TGCGCCAGCAGCTTGATTGCGACAGCCCGCACAGATACGCAGTATTTT
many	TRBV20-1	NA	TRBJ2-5	CSARSPGWSETQYF	TGCAGTGCTAGAAGCCCAGGGTGGTCTGAGACCCAGTACTTC
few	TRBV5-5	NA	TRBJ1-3	CASSATAPGNTIYF	TGTGCCAGCAGCGCGACTGCACCTGGAAACACCATATATTTT
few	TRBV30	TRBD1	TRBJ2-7	CAWSVTGFEQYF	TGTGCCTGGAGTGTGACAGGGTTCGAGCAGTACTTC
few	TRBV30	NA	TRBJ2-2	CAWKGVTGELFF	TGTGCCTGGAAGGGGGTAACCGGGGAGCTGTTTTTT
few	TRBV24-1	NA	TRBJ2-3	CAVGARGTDTQYF	TGTGCCGTCGGGGCCCGGGGAACCGATACGCAGTATTTT
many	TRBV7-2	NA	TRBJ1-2	CASSLGGGEAYYGYTF	TGTGCCAGCAGCTTAGGGGGTGGGGAGGCTTACTATGGCTACACCTTC
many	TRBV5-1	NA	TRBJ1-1	CASSLGGGNTEAFF	TGCGCCAGCAGCTTAGGTGGTGGAAACACTGAAGCTTTCTTT
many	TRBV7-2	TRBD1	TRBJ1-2	CASSYDRGPSGYTF	TGTGCCAGCAGTTATGACAGGGGGCCGAGTGGCTACACCTTC
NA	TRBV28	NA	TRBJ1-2	CASSSSGLGGYTF	TGTGCCAGCAGTTCTTCAGGGCTGGGTGGCTACACCTTC
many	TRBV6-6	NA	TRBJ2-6	CASSYPQSGANVLTF	TGTGCCAGCAGTTACCCTCAATCTGGGGCCAACGTCCTGACTTTC